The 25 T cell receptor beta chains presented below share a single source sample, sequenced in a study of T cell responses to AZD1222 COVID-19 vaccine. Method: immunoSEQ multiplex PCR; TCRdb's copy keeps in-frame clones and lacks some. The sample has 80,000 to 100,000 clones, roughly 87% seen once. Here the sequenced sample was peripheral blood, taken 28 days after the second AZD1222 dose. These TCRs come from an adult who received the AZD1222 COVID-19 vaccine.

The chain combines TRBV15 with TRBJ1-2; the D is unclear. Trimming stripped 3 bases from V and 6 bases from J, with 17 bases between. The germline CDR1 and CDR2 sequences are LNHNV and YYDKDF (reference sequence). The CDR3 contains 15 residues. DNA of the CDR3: TGTGCCACCAGCAGGCCACCTCCGCGACGAGATGGCTACACCTTC. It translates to CATSRPPPRRDGYTF.

The DNA of the CDR3 is TGCGCCAGCAGCCAAGATCTGACCTTAGACAATGAGCAGTTCTTC. Its translation is CASSQDLTLDNEQFF. This chain uses TRBV4-3 with TRBJ2-1; D gene ambiguous. The CDR3 spans 15 residues. The germline CDR1 and CDR2 sequences are LGHNA and YSLEER. Trimming pared 0 bases from V and 5 bases from J, leaving 11 bases between.

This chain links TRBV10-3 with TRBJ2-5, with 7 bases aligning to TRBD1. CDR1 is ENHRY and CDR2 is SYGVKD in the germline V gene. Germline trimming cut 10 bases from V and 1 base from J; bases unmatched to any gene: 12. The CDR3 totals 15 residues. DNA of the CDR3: TGTGCCACACGGACAGGAAGGTGGATCCAAGAGACCCAGTACTTC. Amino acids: CATRTGRWIQETQYF.

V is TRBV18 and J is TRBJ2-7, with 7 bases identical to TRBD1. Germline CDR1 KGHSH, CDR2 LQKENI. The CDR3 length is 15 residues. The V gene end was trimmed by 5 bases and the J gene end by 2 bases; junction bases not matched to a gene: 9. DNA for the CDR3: TGTGCCAGCTCAGCAGACAGGGCCCTCGCCTACGAGCAGTACTTC. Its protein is CASSADRALAYEQYF. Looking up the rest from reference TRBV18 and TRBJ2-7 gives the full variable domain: NAGVMQNPRHLVRRRGQEARLRCSPMKGHSHVYWYRQLPEEGLKFMVYLQKENIIDESGMPKERFSAEFPKEGPSILRIQQVVRGDSAAYFCASSADRALAYEQYFGPGTRLTVT.

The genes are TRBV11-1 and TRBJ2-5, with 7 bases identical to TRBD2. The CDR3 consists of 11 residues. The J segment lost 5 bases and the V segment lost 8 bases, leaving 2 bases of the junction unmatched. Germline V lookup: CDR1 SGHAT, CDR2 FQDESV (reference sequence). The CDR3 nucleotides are TGTGCCAGCGGGAGGGGTGAGACCCAGTACTTC. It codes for CASGRGETQYF.

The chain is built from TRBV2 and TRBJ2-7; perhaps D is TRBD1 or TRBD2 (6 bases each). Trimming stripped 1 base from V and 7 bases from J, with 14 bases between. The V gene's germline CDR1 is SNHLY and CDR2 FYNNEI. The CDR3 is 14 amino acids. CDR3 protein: CASSEVSGAGEQYF. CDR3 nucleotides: TGTGCCAGCAGTGAAGTATCGGGGGCTGGAGAGCAGTACTTC.

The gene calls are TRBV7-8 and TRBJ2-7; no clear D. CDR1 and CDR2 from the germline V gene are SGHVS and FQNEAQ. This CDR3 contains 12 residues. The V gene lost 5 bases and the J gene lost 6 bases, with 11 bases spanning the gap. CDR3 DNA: TGTGCCAGCAGCCTTGGGATGGGCGAGCAGTACTTC. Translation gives CASSLGMGEQYF.

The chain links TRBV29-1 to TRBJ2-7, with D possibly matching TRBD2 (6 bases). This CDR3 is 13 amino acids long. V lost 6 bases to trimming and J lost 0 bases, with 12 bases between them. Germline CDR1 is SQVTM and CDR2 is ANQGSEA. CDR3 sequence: CSVRESYSYEQYF. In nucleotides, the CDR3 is TGCAGCGTCCGGGAGTCATACTCCTACGAGCAGTACTTC.

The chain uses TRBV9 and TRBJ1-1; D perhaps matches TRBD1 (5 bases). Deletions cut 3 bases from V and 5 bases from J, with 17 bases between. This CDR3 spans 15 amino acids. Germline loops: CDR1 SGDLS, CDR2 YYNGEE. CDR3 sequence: CASSADLSQATEAFF. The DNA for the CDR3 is TGTGCCAGCAGCGCAGATCTATCACAGGCAACTGAAGCTTTCTTT.

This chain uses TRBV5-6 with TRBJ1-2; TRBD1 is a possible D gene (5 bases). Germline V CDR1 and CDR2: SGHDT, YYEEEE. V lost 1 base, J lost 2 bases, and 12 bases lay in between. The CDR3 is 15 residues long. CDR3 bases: TGTGCCAGCAGCTTGATTTCAGGGTCAAACTATGGCTACACCTTC. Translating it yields CASSLISGSNYGYTF. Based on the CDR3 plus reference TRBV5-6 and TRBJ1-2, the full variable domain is DAGVTQSPTHLIKTRGQQVTLRCSPKSGHDTVSWYQQALGQGPQFIFQYYEEEERQRGNFPDRFSGHQFPNYSSELNVNALLLGDSALYLCASSLISGSNYGYTFGSGTRLTVV.

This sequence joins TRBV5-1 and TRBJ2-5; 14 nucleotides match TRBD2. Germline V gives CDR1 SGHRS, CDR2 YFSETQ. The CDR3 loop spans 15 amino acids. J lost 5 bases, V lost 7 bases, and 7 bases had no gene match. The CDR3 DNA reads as TGCGCCAGCCGCCACCGACTAGCGGGGGGGGAGACCCAGTACTTC. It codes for CASRHRLAGGETQYF. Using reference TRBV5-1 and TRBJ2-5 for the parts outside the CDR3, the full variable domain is KAGVTQTPRYLIKTRGQQVTLSCSPISGHRSVSWYQQTPGQGLQFLFEYFSETQRNKGNFPGRFSGRQFSNSRSEMNVSTLELGDSALYLCASRHRLAGGETQYFGPGTRLLVL.

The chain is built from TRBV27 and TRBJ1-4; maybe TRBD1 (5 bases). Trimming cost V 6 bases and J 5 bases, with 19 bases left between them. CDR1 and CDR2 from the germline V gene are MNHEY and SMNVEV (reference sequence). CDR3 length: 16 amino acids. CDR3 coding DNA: TGTGCCAGCAGCCCGTGGGGCGGGGGAGCGAATGAAAAACTGTTTTTT. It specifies CASSPWGGGANEKLFF. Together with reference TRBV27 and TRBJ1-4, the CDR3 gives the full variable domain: EAQVTQNPRYLITVTGKKLTVTCSQNMNHEYMSWYRQDPGLGLRQIYYSMNVEVTDKGDVPEGYKVSRKEKRNFPLILESPSPNQTSLYFCASSPWGGGANEKLFFGSGTQLSVL.

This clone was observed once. The chain's CDR3 is CASSQDPDRPGRELFF. The CDR3 nucleotides are TGCGCCAGCAGCCAAGATCCCGACAGGCCCGGCCGGGAGCTGTTTTTT. V gene TRBV4-1 combines with J gene TRBJ2-2; TRBD1 is a possible D gene (6 bases). Per germline, CDR1 MGHRA and CDR2 YSYEKL. CDR3 length equals 16 residues. V was trimmed by 0 bases and J by 9 bases, leaving 17 bases between them.

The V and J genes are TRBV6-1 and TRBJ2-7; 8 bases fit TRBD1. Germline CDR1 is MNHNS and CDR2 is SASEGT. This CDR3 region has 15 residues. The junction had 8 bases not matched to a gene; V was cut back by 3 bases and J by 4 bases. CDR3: CASSDPGQVLYEQYF. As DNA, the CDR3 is TGTGCCAGCAGTGATCCGGGACAGGTCCTATACGAGCAGTACTTC.

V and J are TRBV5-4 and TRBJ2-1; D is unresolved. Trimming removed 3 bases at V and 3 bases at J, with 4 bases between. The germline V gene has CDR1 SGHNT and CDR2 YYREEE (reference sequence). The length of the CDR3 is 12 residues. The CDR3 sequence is CASSWDYNEQFF. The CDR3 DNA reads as TGTGCCAGCAGCTGGGACTACAATGAGCAGTTCTTC.

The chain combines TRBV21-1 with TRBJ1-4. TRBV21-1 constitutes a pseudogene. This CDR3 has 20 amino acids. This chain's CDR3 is CASSPWFKLRKRTTNEKLFF. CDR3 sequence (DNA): TGTGCCAGCAGCCCTTGGTTTAAACTACGCAAAAGGACAACTAATGAAAAACTGTTTTTT.

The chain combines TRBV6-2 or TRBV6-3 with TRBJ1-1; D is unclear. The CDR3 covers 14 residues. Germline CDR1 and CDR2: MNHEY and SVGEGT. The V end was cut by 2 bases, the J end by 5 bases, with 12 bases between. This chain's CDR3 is CASSYDKIGTEAFF. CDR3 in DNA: TGTGCCAGCAGTTACGACAAGATCGGGACTGAAGCTTTCTTT.

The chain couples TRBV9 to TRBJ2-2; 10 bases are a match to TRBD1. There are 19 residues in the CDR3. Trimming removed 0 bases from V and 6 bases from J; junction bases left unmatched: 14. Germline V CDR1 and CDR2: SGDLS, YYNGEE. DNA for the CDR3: TGTGCCAGCAGCGTAGCTTGGGACAGGGGAAGTTCTGTGCCCGGGGAGCTGTTTTTT. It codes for CASSVAWDRGSSVPGELFF.

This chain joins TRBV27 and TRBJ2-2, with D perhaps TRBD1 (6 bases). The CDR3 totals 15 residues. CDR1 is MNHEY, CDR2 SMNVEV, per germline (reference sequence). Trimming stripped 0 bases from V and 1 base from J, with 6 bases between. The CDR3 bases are TGTGCCAGCAGTTTATCGGGACAGAACACCGGGGAGCTGTTTTTT. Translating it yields CASSLSGQNTGELFF.

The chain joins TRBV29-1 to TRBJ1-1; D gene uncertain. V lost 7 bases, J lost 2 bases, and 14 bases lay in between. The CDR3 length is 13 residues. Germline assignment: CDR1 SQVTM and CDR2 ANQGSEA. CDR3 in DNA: TGCAGCGCCGCCGCGGGTACAAACACTGAAGCTTTCTTT. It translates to CSAAAGTNTEAFF.

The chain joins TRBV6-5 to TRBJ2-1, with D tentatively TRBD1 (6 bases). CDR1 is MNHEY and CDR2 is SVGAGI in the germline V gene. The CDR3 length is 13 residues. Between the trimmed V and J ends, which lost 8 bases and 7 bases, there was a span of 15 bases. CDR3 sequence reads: CASVSQGRNEQFF. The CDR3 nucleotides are TGTGCCAGCGTATCGCAGGGGCGGAATGAGCAGTTCTTC.

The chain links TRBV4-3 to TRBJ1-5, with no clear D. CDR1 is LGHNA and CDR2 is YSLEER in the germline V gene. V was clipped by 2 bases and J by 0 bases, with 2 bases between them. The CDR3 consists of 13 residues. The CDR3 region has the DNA TGCGCCAGCAGCCAATATAGCAATCAGCCCCAGCATTTT. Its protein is CASSQYSNQPQHF.

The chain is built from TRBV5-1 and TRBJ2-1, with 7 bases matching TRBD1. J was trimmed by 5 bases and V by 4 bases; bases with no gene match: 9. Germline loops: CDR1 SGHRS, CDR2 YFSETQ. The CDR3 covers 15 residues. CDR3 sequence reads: CASSREQGINNEQFF. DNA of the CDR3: TGCGCCAGCAGCCGGGAACAGGGGATAAACAATGAGCAGTTCTTC.

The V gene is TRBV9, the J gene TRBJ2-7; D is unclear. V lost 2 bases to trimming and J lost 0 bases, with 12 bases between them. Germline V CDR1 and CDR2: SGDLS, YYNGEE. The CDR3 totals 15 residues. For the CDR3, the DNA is TGTGCCAGCAGCGTTGGGCCTAAGAGCTCCTACGAGCAGTACTTC. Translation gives CASSVGPKSSYEQYF.

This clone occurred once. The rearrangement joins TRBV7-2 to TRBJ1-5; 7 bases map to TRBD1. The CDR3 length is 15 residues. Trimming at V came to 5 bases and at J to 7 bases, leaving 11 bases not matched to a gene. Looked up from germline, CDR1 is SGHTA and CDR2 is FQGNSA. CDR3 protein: CASSPSDRVPQPQHF. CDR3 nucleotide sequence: TGTGCCAGCAGCCCCAGTGACAGGGTCCCCCAGCCCCAGCATTTT. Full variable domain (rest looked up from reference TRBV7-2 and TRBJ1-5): GAGVSQSPSNKVTEKGKDVELRCDPISGHTALYWYRQSLGQGLEFLIYFQGNSAPDKSGLPSDRFSAERTGGSVSTLTIQRTQQEDSAVYLCASSPSDRVPQPQHFGDGTRLSIL.